The 21 T cell receptor beta chains below were found in one sample sequenced in a study of memory CD4+ T cells and cytomegalovirus serostatus. The sort gate was single viable CD3+CD4+CD8-CD45RO+ cells for memory CD4+ T cells. Assay: immunoSEQ multiplex PCR; the TCRdb copy retains only in-frame clones and omits some. This repertoire shows 25,000 to 30,000 clones, over 70% found once; its top ten account for 0.95% to 1.1%. Material: memory CD4+ T cells from blood. The receptors here all came from an adult in good health and CMV-seronegative.

J is TRBJ2-5 and V is TRBV6-6; D is tentatively TRBD1 or TRBD2 (5 bases each). The V and J ends lost 8 bases and 4 bases respectively, with 11 bases between them. Germline loops: CDR1 MNHNY, CDR2 SVGAGI (reference sequence). The CDR3 spans 12 residues. The CDR3 reads CASGAGRETQYF. The CDR3 coding sequence is TGTGCCAGCGGGGCAGGGAGAGAGACCCAGTACTTC.

This chain joins TRBV7-2 and TRBJ2-5, with 14 bases lining up with TRBD2. Per germline, CDR1 SGHTA and CDR2 FQGNSA. The trim removed 5 bases at V and 7 bases at J, leaving 3 bases unmatched. CDR3 length: 14 amino acids. This chain's CDR3 is CASSPGTSGGTQYF. CDR3 DNA sequence: TGTGCCAGCAGCCCAGGGACTAGCGGGGGGACCCAGTACTTC.

This chain connects TRBV27 to TRBJ2-5, with D perhaps being TRBD1 or TRBD2 (5 bases each). Germline V gene data show CDR1 as MNHEY and CDR2 as SMNVEV (reference sequence). Trimming took 6 bases from V and 4 from J, leaving 18 bases between them. This CDR3 has 15 amino acids. The CDR3 region is CASRQVTGTTETQYF. CDR3 nucleotide sequence: TGTGCCAGCAGGCAAGTGACTGGGACGACAGAGACCCAGTACTTC.

The chain has TRBV27 and TRBJ2-2; perhaps TRBD1 as D (5 bases). Germline CDR1 MNHEY, CDR2 SMNVEV (reference sequence). The germline V and J ends were trimmed by 4 bases and 5 bases, with 17 bases remaining between them. The CDR3 sequence is 16 residues long. In DNA, the CDR3 is TGTGCCAGCAGTTCCGACAGCGAGGTCTTGACCGGGGAGCTGTTTTTT. This translates into CASSSDSEVLTGELFF.

The chain links TRBV10-1 to TRBJ1-1; D gene ambiguous. From germline, CDR1 is WNHNN and CDR2 SYGVQD (reference sequence). This CDR3 comprises 15 residues. V was cut by 3 bases and J by 1 base, with 12 bases left in between. In DNA, the CDR3 is TGCGCCAGCAGTGATCATACCCTGGGGAACACTGAAGCTTTCTTT. Residues: CASSDHTLGNTEAFF.

The V gene is TRBV9, the J gene TRBJ2-3; D call uncertain. V gave up 6 bases and J gave up 5 bases, with 16 bases separating them. The germline CDR1 and CDR2 sequences are SGDLS and YYNGEE. The CDR3 totals 14 residues. The CDR3 loop is CASTRADLGDTQYF. The CDR3 bases are TGTGCCAGCACCCGGGCCGACTTAGGAGATACGCAGTATTTT.

CDR3 in amino acids: CASSYSGHNYQETQYF. CDR3 in DNA: TGTGCCAGCAGTTACTCAGGGCACAACTACCAAGAGACCCAGTACTTC. The chain combines TRBV6-5 with TRBJ2-5; D is undetermined. Germline V gene sequence: CDR1 MNHEY, CDR2 SVGAGI. Deletions cut 0 bases from V and 0 bases from J, with 11 bases between. CDR3 length equals 16 residues.

V usage is TRBV28 and J usage is TRBJ1-2, with D unresolved. V shed 6 bases and J shed 4 bases, with 9 bases lying between them. Germline values: CDR1 MDHEN, CDR2 SYDVKM. CDR3 length equals 12 residues. CDR3 residues: CASSTWGYGYTF. Here the CDR3 DNA reads TGTGCCAGCAGCACGTGGGGCTATGGCTACACCTTC.

This rearrangement joins TRBV7-2 to TRBJ1-2, with D possibly matching TRBD1 (6 bases). V lost 7 bases and J lost 0, with 21 bases in between. Per germline, CDR1 SGHTA and CDR2 FQGNSA. The CDR3 runs 17 residues. The CDR3 coding sequence is TGTGCCAGCACCCCAACCGGCGGGGGCAGATCTAACTATGGCTACACCTTC. The encoded protein is CASTPTGGGRSNYGYTF.

CDR3 amino acids: CASSFHRGLYEQYF. In nucleotides, the CDR3 is TGTGCCAGCAGCTTCCACAGGGGTCTGTACGAGCAGTACTTC. V is TRBV7-2 and J is TRBJ2-7; TRBD1 matches at 7 bases. The V gene end was trimmed by 3 bases and the J gene end by 4 bases; junction bases not matched to a gene: 6. There are 14 residues in the CDR3. CDR1 and CDR2 (germline): SGHTA, FQGNSA.

The chain is built from TRBV7-2 and TRBJ1-5, with 7 bases fitting TRBD1. Germline V lookup: CDR1 SGHTA, CDR2 FQGNSA. V lost 5 bases to trimming and J lost 5 bases; unmatched junction nucleotides: 9. This CDR3 spans 15 amino acids. CDR3 DNA: TGTGCCAGCAGCGCGACAGGGAAGTACGATCAGCCCCAGCATTTT. It specifies CASSATGKYDQPQHF.

V and J are TRBV7-2 and TRBJ2-5; D is perhaps TRBD2 (6 bases). The germline V gene has CDR1 SGHTA and CDR2 FQGNSA. The CDR3 is 15 residues long. Trimming shortened V by 4 bases and J by 2 bases, and 14 bases separated the two germline ends. CDR3 in DNA: TGTGCCAGCAGCTCTCAACGGGGGAAACAAGAGACCCAGTACTTC. Amino acids: CASSSQRGKQETQYF.

V and J are TRBV6-1 and TRBJ1-2, with D possibly being TRBD1 (5 bases). In germline, CDR1 is MNHNS, CDR2 SASEGT. The CDR3 has 15 residues. V lost 4 bases and J 0 bases, leaving 12 bases between the germline ends. The CDR3 protein is CASSAGRAPNYGYTF. The CDR3 DNA reads as TGTGCCAGCAGTGCGGGCAGGGCTCCTAACTATGGCTACACCTTC.

The CDR3: CASSGVAKNIQYF. CDR3 DNA sequence: TGTGCCAGCAGTGGGGTAGCCAAAAACATTCAGTACTTC. The chain joins TRBV2 to TRBJ2-4; D remains ambiguous. From germline, CDR1 is SNHLY and CDR2 FYNNEI. The CDR3 runs to 13 residues. The V end was cut by 4 bases, the J end by 0 bases, with 4 bases between.

The genes are TRBV6-5 and TRBJ1-2; 9 nucleotides match TRBD1. J lost 8 bases, V lost 6 bases, and 10 bases had no gene match. CDR1 is MNHEY and CDR2 is SVGAGI in the germline V gene. The CDR3 has 14 residues. The CDR3 region is CASSPWTGEIGYTF. The CDR3 DNA reads as TGTGCCAGCAGCCCCTGGACAGGGGAAATCGGCTACACCTTC.

V usage is TRBV28 and J usage is TRBJ1-1, with a tentative D call TRBD1 (6 bases). This CDR3 has 11 residues. V was clipped by 7 bases and J by 4 bases, with 7 bases between them. Germline loops: CDR1 MDHEN, CDR2 SYDVKM. CDR3 residues: CASIRGTEAFF. The CDR3 nucleotides are TGTGCCAGCATCAGGGGCACTGAAGCTTTCTTT.

This CDR3 is CASSFGQGAIGELFF. For the CDR3, the DNA is TGTGCCAGCAGTTTTGGACAGGGGGCTATCGGGGAGCTGTTTTTT. The rearrangement links TRBV28 to TRBJ2-2; 11 positions match TRBD1. Trimming cost V 3 bases and J 7 bases; bases outside gene matches: 4. Germline values: CDR1 MDHEN, CDR2 SYDVKM. CDR3 size: 15 residues.

The chain combines TRBV5-1 with TRBJ2-3; 7 bases agree with TRBD2. The length of the CDR3 is 15 residues. Germline lookup yields CDR1 SGHRS and CDR2 YFSETQ. The trim removed 1 base at V and 5 bases at J, leaving 7 bases unmatched. CDR3 loop: CASSLLLGEGDTQYF. CDR3 in DNA: TGCGCCAGCAGCTTGTTACTTGGGGAGGGAGATACGCAGTATTTT.

This clone was seen a few times. J is TRBJ1-1 and V is TRBV7-9; TRBD1 matches at 7 bases. Unmatched junction bases numbered 9, after V lost 0 bases and J lost 11 bases. The CDR3 loop spans 14 amino acids. Germline V lookup: CDR1 SEHNR, CDR2 FQNEAQ (reference sequence). The DNA for the CDR3 is TGTGCCAGCAGCTTAGCGAGGCAGGGGGGCCTCGCTTTCTTT. The encoded protein is CASSLARQGGLAFF. Drawing the rest from reference TRBV7-9 and TRBJ1-1, the complete variable domain is DTGVSQNPRHKITKRGQNVTFRCDPISEHNRLYWYRQTLGQGPEFLTYFQNEAQLEKSRLLSDRFSAERPKGSFSTLEIQRTEQGDSAMYLCASSLARQGGLAFFGQGTRLTVV.

The V gene is TRBV6-1, the J gene TRBJ2-2, with D tentatively TRBD1 (7 bases). V dropped 6 bases and J dropped 0 bases, with 11 bases sitting between them. CDR1 and CDR2 from the germline V gene are MNHNS and SASEGT. This CDR3 has 15 residues. The DNA of the CDR3 is TGTGCCAGCAGGACCAGGGGGGCGAACACCGGGGAGCTGTTTTTT. Its protein is CASRTRGANTGELFF.

The chain joins TRBV5-1 to TRBJ2-3, with D possibly matching TRBD2 (5 bases). The germline V gene has CDR1 SGHRS and CDR2 YFSETQ. The ends were cut back, 5 bases at V and 0 bases at J, with 10 bases in the middle. The CDR3 is 14 residues long. The CDR3 DNA reads as TGCGCCAGCAGTTTTCCGGGAAGCACAGATACGCAGTATTTT. This encodes CASSFPGSTDTQYF.